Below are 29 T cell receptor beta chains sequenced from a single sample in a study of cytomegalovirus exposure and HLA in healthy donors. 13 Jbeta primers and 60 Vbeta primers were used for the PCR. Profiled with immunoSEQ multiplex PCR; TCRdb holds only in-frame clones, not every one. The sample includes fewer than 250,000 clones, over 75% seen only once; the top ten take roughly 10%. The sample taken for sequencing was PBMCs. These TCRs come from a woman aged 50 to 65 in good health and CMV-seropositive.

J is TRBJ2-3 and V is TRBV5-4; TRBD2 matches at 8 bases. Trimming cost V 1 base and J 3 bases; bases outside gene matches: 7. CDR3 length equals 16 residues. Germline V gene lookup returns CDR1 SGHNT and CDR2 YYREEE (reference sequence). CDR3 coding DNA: TGTGCCAGCAGCTTGTTCGCGGGGGGTGGTACAGATACGCAGTATTTT. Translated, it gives CASSLFAGGGTDTQYF. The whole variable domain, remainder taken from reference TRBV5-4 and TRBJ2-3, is ETGVTQSPTHLIKTRGQQVTLRCSSQSGHNTVSWYQQALGQGPQFIFQYYREEENGRGNFPPRFSGLQFPNYSSELNVNALELDDSALYLCASSLFAGGGTDTQYFGPGTRLTVL.

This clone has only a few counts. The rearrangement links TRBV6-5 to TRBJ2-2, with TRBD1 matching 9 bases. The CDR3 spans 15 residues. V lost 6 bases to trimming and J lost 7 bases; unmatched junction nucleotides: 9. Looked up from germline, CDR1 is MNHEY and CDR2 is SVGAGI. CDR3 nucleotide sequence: TGTGCCAGCAGCACCCCCGGGACAGGGATCGGGGAGCTGTTTTTT. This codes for CASSTPGTGIGELFF.

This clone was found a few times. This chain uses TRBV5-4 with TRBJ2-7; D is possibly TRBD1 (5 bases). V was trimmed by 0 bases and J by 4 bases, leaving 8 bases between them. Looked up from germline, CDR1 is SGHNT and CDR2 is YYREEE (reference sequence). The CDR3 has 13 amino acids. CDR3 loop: CASSLDRQYEQYF. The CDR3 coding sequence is TGTGCCAGCAGCTTGGATCGACAGTACGAGCAGTACTTC.

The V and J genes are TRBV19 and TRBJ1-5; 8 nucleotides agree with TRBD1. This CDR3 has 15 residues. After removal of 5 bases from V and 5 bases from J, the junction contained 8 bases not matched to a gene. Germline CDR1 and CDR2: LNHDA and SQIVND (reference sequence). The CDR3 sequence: CASSQDREGDQPQHF. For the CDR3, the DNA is TGTGCCAGTAGTCAGGACAGGGAGGGCGATCAGCCCCAGCATTTT.

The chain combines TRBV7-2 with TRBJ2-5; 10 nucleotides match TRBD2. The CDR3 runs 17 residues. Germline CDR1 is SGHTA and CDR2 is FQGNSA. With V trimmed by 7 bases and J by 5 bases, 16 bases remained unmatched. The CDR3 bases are TGTGCCAGCACTAAAACGGATGGGGGACTAGCGACCGAGACCCAGTACTTC. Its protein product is CASTKTDGGLATETQYF.

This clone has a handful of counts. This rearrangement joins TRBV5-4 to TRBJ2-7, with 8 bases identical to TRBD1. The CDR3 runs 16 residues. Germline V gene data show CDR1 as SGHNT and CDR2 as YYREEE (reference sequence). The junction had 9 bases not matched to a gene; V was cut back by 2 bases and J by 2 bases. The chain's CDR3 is CASSFPRTGNPYEQYF. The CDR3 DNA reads TGTGCCAGCAGCTTCCCAAGGACAGGGAACCCCTACGAGCAGTACTTC.

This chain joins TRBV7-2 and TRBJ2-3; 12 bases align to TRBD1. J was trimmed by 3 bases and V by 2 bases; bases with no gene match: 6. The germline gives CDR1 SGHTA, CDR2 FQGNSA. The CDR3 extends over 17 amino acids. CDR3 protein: CASSLSGQGAWTDTQYF. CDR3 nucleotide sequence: TGTGCCAGCAGCTTATCGGGACAGGGGGCCTGGACAGATACGCAGTATTTT.

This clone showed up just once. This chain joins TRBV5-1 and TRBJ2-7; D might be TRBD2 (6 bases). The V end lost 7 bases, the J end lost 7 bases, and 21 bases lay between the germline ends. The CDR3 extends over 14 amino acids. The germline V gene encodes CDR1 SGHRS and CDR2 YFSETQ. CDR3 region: CASGPAREVREQYF. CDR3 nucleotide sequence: TGCGCCAGCGGCCCAGCGAGGGAGGTGCGGGAGCAGTACTTC.

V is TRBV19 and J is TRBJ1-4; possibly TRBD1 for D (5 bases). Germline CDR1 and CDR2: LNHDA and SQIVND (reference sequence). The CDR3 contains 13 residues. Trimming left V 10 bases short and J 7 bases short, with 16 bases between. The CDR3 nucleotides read TGTGCCACCTCAACCCAGGGAGGTGAAAAACTGTTTTTT. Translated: CATSTQGGEKLFF.

The CDR3 loop reads CASRRVADTQYF. The CDR3 DNA is TGTGCCAGCAGGCGGGTGGCAGATACGCAGTATTTT. V usage is TRBV28 and J usage is TRBJ2-3; TRBD2 is a possible D gene (5 bases). The V gene's germline CDR1 is MDHEN and CDR2 SYDVKM. V was clipped by 6 bases and J by 4 bases, with 8 bases between them. The CDR3 has 12 residues.

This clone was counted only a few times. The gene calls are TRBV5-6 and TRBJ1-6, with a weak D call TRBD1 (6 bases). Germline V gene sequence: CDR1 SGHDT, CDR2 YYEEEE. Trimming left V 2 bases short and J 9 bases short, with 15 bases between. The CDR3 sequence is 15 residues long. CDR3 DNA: TGTGCCAGCAGCTTTAATCACAGGGTGGGTTCACCCCTCCACTTT. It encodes CASSFNHRVGSPLHF.

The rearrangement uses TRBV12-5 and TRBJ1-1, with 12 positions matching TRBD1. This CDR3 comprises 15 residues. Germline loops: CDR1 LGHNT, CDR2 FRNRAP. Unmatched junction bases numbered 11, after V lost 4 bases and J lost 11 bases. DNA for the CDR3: TGTGCTAGTGGTTCTCCCGGGACAGGGGGCCTCGAGGCTTTCTTT. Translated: CASGSPGTGGLEAFF.

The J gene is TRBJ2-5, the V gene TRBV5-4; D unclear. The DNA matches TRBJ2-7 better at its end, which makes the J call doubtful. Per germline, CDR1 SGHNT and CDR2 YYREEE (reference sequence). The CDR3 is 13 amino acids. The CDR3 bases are TGTGCCAGCAGCTTTTCTAATTCCGTCGAGCAGTACTTC. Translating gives CASSFSNSVEQYF.

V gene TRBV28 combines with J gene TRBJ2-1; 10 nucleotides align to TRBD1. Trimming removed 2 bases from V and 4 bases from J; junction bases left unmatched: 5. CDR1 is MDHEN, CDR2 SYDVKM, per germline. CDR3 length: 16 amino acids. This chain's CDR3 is CASSLQGQGRYNEQFF. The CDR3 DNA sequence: TGTGCCAGCAGTTTACAGGGACAGGGGAGGTACAATGAGCAGTTCTTC.

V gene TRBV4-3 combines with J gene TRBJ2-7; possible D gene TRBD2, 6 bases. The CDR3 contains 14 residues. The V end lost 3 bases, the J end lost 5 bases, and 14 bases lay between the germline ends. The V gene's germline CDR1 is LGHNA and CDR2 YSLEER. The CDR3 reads CASSHGGAGDEQYF. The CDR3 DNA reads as TGCGCCAGCAGCCATGGCGGGGCCGGGGACGAGCAGTACTTC.

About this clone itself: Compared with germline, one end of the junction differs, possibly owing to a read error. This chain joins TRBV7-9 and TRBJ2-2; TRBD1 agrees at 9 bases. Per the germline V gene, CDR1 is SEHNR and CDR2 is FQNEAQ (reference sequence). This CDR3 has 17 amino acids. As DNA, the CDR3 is TGTTCCAGCAGCCTAGACAGGGGGATGGAGAACACCGGGGAGCTGTTTTTT. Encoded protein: CSSSLDRGMENTGELFF.

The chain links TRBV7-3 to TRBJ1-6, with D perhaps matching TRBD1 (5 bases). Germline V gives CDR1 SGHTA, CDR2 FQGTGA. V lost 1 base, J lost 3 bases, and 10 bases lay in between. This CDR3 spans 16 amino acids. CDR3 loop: CASSLMGRGYNSPLHF. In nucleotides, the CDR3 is TGTGCCAGCAGCTTAATGGGGAGGGGCTATAATTCACCCCTCCACTTT.

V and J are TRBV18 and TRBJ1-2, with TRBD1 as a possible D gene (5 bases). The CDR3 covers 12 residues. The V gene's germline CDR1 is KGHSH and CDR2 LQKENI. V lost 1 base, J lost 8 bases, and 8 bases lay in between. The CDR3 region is CASSPQGRGYTF. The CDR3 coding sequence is TGTGCCAGCTCACCACAGGGGCGCGGCTACACCTTC.

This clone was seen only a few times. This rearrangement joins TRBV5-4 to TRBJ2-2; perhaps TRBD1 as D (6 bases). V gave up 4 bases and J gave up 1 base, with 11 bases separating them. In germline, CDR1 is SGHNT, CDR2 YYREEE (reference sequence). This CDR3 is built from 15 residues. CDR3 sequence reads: CASSPGQRNTGELFF. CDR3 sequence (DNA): TGTGCCAGCAGCCCTGGACAGAGGAACACCGGGGAGCTGTTTTTT.

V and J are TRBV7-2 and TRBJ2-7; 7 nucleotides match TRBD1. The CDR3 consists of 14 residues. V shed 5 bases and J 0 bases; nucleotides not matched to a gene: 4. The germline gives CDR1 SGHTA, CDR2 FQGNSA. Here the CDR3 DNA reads TGTGCCAGCAGCGTGGGGACAGTCTCCTACGAGCAGTACTTC. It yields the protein CASSVGTVSYEQYF.

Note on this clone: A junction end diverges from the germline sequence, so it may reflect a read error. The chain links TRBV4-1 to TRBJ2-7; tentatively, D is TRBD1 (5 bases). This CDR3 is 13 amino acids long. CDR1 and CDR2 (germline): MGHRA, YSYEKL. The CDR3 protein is CASSQDRGYEQYF. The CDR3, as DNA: TGTGCCAGCAGCCAAGATAGGGGTTACGAGCAGTACTTC.

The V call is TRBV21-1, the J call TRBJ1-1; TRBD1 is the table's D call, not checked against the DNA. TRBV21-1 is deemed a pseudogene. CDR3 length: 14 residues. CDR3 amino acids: CASTPGGAGTEAFF. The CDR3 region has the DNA TGTGCCAGCACCCCAGGGGGCGCCGGCACTGAAGCTTTCTTT.

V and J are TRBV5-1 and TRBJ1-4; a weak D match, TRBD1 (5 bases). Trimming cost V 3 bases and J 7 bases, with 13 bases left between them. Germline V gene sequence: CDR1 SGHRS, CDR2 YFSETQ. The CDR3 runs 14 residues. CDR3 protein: CASSSGTEGEKLFF. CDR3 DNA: TGCGCCAGCAGCTCCGGGACGGAGGGTGAAAAACTGTTTTTT.

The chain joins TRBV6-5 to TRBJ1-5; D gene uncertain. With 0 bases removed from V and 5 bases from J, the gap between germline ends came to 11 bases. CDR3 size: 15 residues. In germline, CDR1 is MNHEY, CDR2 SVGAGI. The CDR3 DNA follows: TGTGCCAGCAGTTACTCGAGAAAGAGGGATCAGCCCCAGCATTTT. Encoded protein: CASSYSRKRDQPQHF.

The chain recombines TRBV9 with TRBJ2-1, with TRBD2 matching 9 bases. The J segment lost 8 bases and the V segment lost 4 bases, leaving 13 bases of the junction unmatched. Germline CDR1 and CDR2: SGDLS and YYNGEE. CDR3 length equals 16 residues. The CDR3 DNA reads TGTGCCAGCAGCCTCCGAGCGGGGGGAGATTCCGATGAGCAGTTCTTC. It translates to CASSLRAGGDSDEQFF.

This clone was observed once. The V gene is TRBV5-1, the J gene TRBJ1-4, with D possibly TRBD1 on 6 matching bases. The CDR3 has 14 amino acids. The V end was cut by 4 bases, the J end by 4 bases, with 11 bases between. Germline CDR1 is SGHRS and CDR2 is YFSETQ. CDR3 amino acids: CASSLTGSNEKLFF. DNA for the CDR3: TGCGCCAGCAGCCTTACAGGGAGTAATGAAAAACTGTTTTTT.

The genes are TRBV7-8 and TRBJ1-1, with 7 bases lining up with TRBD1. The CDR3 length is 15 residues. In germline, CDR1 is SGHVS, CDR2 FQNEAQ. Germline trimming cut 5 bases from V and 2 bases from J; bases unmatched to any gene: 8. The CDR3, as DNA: TGTGCCAGCAGCCCGCGACAGGGTCGTAACACTGAAGCTTTCTTT. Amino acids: CASSPRQGRNTEAFF.

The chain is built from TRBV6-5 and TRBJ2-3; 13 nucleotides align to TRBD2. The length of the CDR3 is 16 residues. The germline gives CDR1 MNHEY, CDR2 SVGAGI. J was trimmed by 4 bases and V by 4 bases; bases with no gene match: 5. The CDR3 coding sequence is TGTGCCAGCAGTTCACGCGGACTAGCGGGGGCAGATACGCAGTATTTT. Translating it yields CASSSRGLAGADTQYF.

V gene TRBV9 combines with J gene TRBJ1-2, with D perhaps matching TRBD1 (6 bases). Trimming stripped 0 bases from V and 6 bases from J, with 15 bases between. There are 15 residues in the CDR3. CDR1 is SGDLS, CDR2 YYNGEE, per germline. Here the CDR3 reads CASSVESRGRDGYTF. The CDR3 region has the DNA TGTGCCAGCAGCGTAGAATCCAGGGGTAGGGATGGCTACACCTTC.